This entry describes one T cell receptor (beta chain). Its antigen remains unknown. Produced via immunoSEQ multiplex PCR; TCRdb's table is partial and in-frame only. Of about 16,000 clones listed, 84% are singletons. TCR sequencing covered a few patients who responded to pembrolizumab. Trimming removed 3 bases from V and 8 bases from J; junction bases left unmatched: 4. The germline V gene has CDR1 SGDLS and CDR2 YYNGEE. The CDR3 spans 15 residues. This entry is derived from a study of PD-1 blockade in mismatch repair-deficient tumors. At the level of the study: Enrolled about 2013-2017, patients had progressing, pretreated mismatch repair-deficient cancers of around twelve types. Study-wide findings and caveats: Rapid post-treatment expansion, then contraction, generally preceding radiologic response, marked tumor-resident clones.

Sequenced here: PBMCs, sampled before pembrolizumab treatment. The clonotype originates from an adult with mismatch repair-deficient cancer. The genes are TRBV9 and TRBJ2-1; 14 bases line up with TRBD2. CDR3: CASSEGLAGVYEQFF. The CDR3 nucleotides are TGTGCCAGCAGCGAGGGACTAGCGGGAGTCTATGAGCAGTTCTTC.